A single sample is the source of the 25 T cell receptor beta chains below, sequenced in a study of long-term antiretroviral therapy in people with HIV. The libraries were made with immunoSEQ v3.0 at survey level. Some clones are missing from TCRdb's copy, which holds only in-frame ones; the method was immunoSEQ multiplex PCR. Here the sample spans about 22,000 clones, approximately 82% being singletons. The sample here was unsorted PBMCs, taken at the start of antiretroviral therapy. The receptors here all came from a man in his fifties or sixties with HIV.

This chain connects TRBV19 to TRBJ2-7; TRBD1 matches at 8 bases. In germline, CDR1 is LNHDA, CDR2 SQIVND (reference sequence). Trimming removed 3 bases from V and 6 bases from J; junction bases left unmatched: 7. The CDR3 contains 14 residues. The CDR3 DNA reads TGTGCCAGTAGTATTAGCCAGGGGGCGGGCGAGCAGTACTTC. This sequence encodes CASSISQGAGEQYF.

The rearrangement links TRBV7-9 to TRBJ1-5; D is uncertain. This CDR3 is built from 15 residues. The V and J ends lost 1 base and 3 bases respectively, with 10 bases between them. CDR1 is SEHNR, CDR2 FQNEAQ, per germline (reference sequence). The CDR3 loop reads CASSLVGQANQPQHF. The CDR3 DNA is TGTGCCAGCAGCTTAGTCGGCCAGGCCAATCAGCCCCAGCATTTT.

As DNA, the CDR3 is TGTGCCAGCAGCCCGGGACACAAAAACTATGGCTACACCTTC. Translation gives CASSPGHKNYGYTF. The V and J genes are TRBV11-3 and TRBJ1-2, with D maybe TRBD1 (6 bases). The germline V and J ends were trimmed by 5 bases and 2 bases, with 12 bases remaining between them. This CDR3 comprises 14 residues. Germline V gene lookup returns CDR1 SGHNT and CDR2 YENEEA.

V and J are TRBV7-2 and TRBJ1-1, with D possibly matching TRBD1 (5 bases). V lost 3 bases and J lost 4, with 12 bases in between. Germline V lookup: CDR1 SGHTA, CDR2 FQGNSA. This CDR3 region has 14 residues. The CDR3: CASSFEQEATEAFF. In DNA, the CDR3 is TGTGCCAGCAGCTTCGAACAGGAGGCCACTGAAGCTTTCTTT.

V usage is TRBV5-8 and J usage is TRBJ1-2; D unclear. V dropped 0 bases and J dropped 0 bases, with 6 bases sitting between them. Germline V lookup: CDR1 SGHTS, CDR2 YDEGEE. There are 14 residues in the CDR3. The CDR3 DNA follows: TGTGCCAGCAGCTTGGACGGATCTAACTATGGCTACACCTTC. This codes for CASSLDGSNYGYTF.

J is TRBJ2-1 and V is TRBV25-1; D call uncertain. This CDR3 region has 14 residues. Trimming stripped 1 base from V and 6 bases from J, with 10 bases between. Germline V CDR1 and CDR2: MGHDK, SYGVNS. CDR3 in amino acids: CASSESAIVNEQFF. The CDR3, as DNA: TGTGCCAGCAGTGAATCCGCAATAGTCAATGAGCAGTTCTTC. The variable domain in full, completed from reference TRBV25-1 and TRBJ2-1, reads EADIYQTPRYLVIGTGKKITLECSQTMGHDKMYWYQQDPGMELHLIHYSYGVNSTEKGDLSSESTVSRIRTEHFPLTLESARPSHTSQYLCASSESAIVNEQFFGPGTRLTVL.

V usage is TRBV28 and J usage is TRBJ1-2, with TRBD1 as a possible D gene (5 bases). Trimming removed 2 bases from V and 4 bases from J, with 14 bases in between. Germline V gene data show CDR1 as MDHEN and CDR2 as SYDVKM. CDR3 length equals 15 residues. The CDR3 coding sequence is TGTGCCAGCAGTTTACCCGTGAGGGGTAGCTATGGCTACACCTTC. Its protein is CASSLPVRGSYGYTF.

The genes are TRBV10-3 and TRBJ1-3; a possible D gene is TRBD1 (5 bases). V was trimmed by 0 bases and J by 0 bases, leaving 12 bases between them. Germline CDR1 is ENHRY and CDR2 is SYGVKD. The CDR3 length is 17 residues. CDR3 DNA sequence: TGTGCCATCAGTGAGTCGTGGGACCGAAGCTCTGGAAACACCATATATTTT. Translating gives CAISESWDRSSGNTIYF.

The rearrangement links TRBV6-4 to TRBJ1-2; D is unclear. CDR1 is MRHNA and CDR2 is SNTAGT in the germline V gene. CDR3 length: 14 amino acids. The V end lost 0 bases, the J end lost 6 bases, and 11 bases lay between the germline ends. The CDR3 nucleotides read TGTGCCAGCAGTGACTCGGCCGGGCTCGATGGCTACACCTTC. This sequence encodes CASSDSAGLDGYTF.

The rearrangement links TRBV5-5 to TRBJ1-1; D possibly corresponds to TRBD1 (5 bases). Germline V gene sequence: CDR1 SGHKS, CDR2 YYEKEE (reference sequence). The CDR3 is 11 residues long. The V end lost 4 bases, the J end lost 11 bases, and 12 bases lay between the germline ends. The CDR3 is CASSEGRGAFF. In DNA form, the CDR3 reads TGTGCCAGCAGCGAAGGTCGGGGGGCTTTCTTT.

V and J are TRBV19 and TRBJ2-2; the D call may be TRBD1 or TRBD2 (6 bases each). Germline CDR1 LNHDA, CDR2 SQIVND (reference sequence). V was cut by 7 bases and J by 7 bases, with 19 bases left in between. The CDR3 extends over 15 amino acids. The DNA for the CDR3 is TGTGCCAGTAAAACAGGGTTGCCGGAGGGCGGGGAGCTGTTTTTT. Translated: CASKTGLPEGGELFF.

The genes are TRBV4-1 and TRBJ1-2; D may be TRBD1 (5 bases). V was cut by 4 bases and J by 4 bases, with 13 bases left in between. The CDR3 is made up of 14 amino acids. Germline V gene data show CDR1 as MGHRA and CDR2 as YSYEKL. The CDR3 region is CASSRETRGYGYTF. CDR3 sequence (DNA): TGCGCCAGCAGCCGAGAAACGAGGGGCTATGGCTACACCTTC.

The chain uses TRBV7-9 and TRBJ2-7; D not certain. The CDR3 has 15 amino acids. CDR1 is SEHNR, CDR2 FQNEAQ, per germline (reference sequence). V dropped 5 bases and J dropped 2 bases, with 16 bases sitting between them. This CDR3 is CASSPTGLSTYEQYF. The DNA of the CDR3 is TGTGCCAGCAGCCCCACCGGGCTTAGCACCTACGAGCAGTACTTC.

This clone is a singleton in its sample. V is TRBV12-5 and J is TRBJ1-2; D remains unclear. Per the germline V gene, CDR1 is LGHNT and CDR2 is FRNRAP. V gave up 2 bases and J gave up 4 bases, with 17 bases separating them. The CDR3 is 16 amino acids. In DNA form, the CDR3 reads TGTGCTAGTGGTTTGTCGACGGACGGGAATTTCTATGGCTACACCTTC. It specifies CASGLSTDGNFYGYTF.

The V call is TRBV11-3, the J call TRBJ2-2, with D perhaps TRBD1 (5 bases). V dropped 5 bases and J dropped 5 bases, with 12 bases sitting between them. Germline CDR1 reads SGHNT; CDR2 reads YENEEA. CDR3 length: 14 amino acids. CDR3 DNA sequence: TGTGCCAGCAGCACAGGAATTTGGACCGGGGAGCTGTTTTTT. It specifies CASSTGIWTGELFF.

V and J are TRBV6-5 and TRBJ1-1; 10 bases are a match to TRBD1. Germline CDR1 reads MNHEY; CDR2 reads SVGAGI. The J segment lost 4 bases and the V segment lost 0 bases, leaving 2 bases of the junction unmatched. CDR3 length: 15 residues. In nucleotides, the CDR3 is TGTGCCAGCAGTTACTCCTGGACAGGGGGCACTGAAGCTTTCTTT. This encodes CASSYSWTGGTEAFF.

This rearrangement joins TRBV29-1 to TRBJ2-7; TRBD1 matches 10 bases. The CDR3 sequence is 14 residues long. CDR1 SQVTM and CDR2 ANQGSEA come from the germline V gene. V was clipped by 1 base and J by 5 bases; unmatched bases: 5. The DNA of the CDR3 is TGCAGCGTTGAAGTCTCGACAGGGGGCAACGAGCAGTACTTC. This sequence encodes CSVEVSTGGNEQYF.

The J gene is TRBJ1-2, the V gene TRBV2; possible D gene TRBD1, 6 bases. V was pared by 7 bases and J by 4 bases, with 16 bases between. Germline CDR1 reads SNHLY; CDR2 reads FYNNEI. The CDR3 totals 14 residues. CDR3 DNA sequence: TGTGCCAGCAATCAGGGGAATAGTGGCTATGGCTACACCTTC. Amino acids: CASNQGNSGYGYTF.

This clone was seen once. The V call is TRBV10-1, the J call TRBJ1-1, with D perhaps TRBD1 (6 bases). Germline assignment: CDR1 WNHNN and CDR2 SYGVQD (reference sequence). Trimming removed 5 bases at V and 5 bases at J, with 12 bases between. This CDR3 has 13 residues. CDR3 residues: CASSSGGWTEAFF. The DNA for the CDR3 is TGCGCCAGCAGTTCGGGGGGCTGGACTGAAGCTTTCTTT.

This clone appeared a few times. The chain employs TRBV10-2 and TRBJ1-6, with a possible D match to TRBD1 (5 bases). The ends were cut back, 2 bases at V and 8 bases at J, with 13 bases in the middle. CDR1 is WSHSY, CDR2 SAAADI, per germline. The CDR3 runs to 15 residues. This CDR3 is CASSEGRKGYSPLHF. The CDR3 DNA sequence: TGCGCCAGCAGTGAGGGGCGGAAGGGGTATTCACCCCTCCACTTT.

The chain carries TRBV9 and TRBJ2-7; TRBD2 is a possible D gene (6 bases). Germline-derived CDR1 and CDR2 are SGDLS and YYNGEE. The CDR3 is made up of 14 amino acids. The V gene lost 0 bases and the J gene lost 0 bases, with 7 bases spanning the gap. The chain's CDR3 is CASSVGLVSYEQYF. The CDR3 nucleotides read TGTGCCAGCAGCGTAGGACTAGTCTCCTACGAGCAGTACTTC.

The CDR3 reads CASSLGVGGTEAFF. CDR3 coding DNA: TGTGCCAGCAGCTTGGGCGTAGGTGGCACTGAAGCTTTCTTT. The rearrangement links TRBV5-4 to TRBJ1-1, with D uncertain. This CDR3 has 14 residues. The germline gives CDR1 SGHNT, CDR2 YYREEE (reference sequence). Between the trimmed V and J ends, which lost 0 bases and 4 bases, there was a span of 10 bases.

The chain has TRBV7-9 and TRBJ2-3; 9 bases are a match to TRBD2. Germline V gene sequence: CDR1 SEHNR, CDR2 FQNEAQ (reference sequence). CDR3 length: 16 amino acids. Trimming at V came to 5 bases and at J to 4 bases, leaving 10 bases not matched to a gene. The CDR3 coding sequence is TGTGCCAGCAGCCCGGTGCTAGCGGGACTCTCAGATACGCAGTATTTT. It codes for CASSPVLAGLSDTQYF.

The rearrangement joins TRBV19 to TRBJ1-3; D gene ambiguous. CDR1 LNHDA and CDR2 SQIVND come from the germline V gene (reference sequence). Trimming shortened V by 7 bases and J by 1 base, and 11 bases separated the two germline ends. The CDR3 loop spans 14 amino acids. The DNA for the CDR3 is TGTGCCAGTACCCAGGCGGGGTCTGGAAACACCATATATTTT. Translating gives CASTQAGSGNTIYF.

The chain carries TRBV7-9 and TRBJ2-7; tentatively, D is TRBD1 or TRBD2 (5 bases each). V lost 4 bases, J lost 2 bases, and 12 bases lay in between. Germline CDR1 is SEHNR and CDR2 is FQNEAQ (reference sequence). The CDR3 has 14 residues. The CDR3 nucleotides are TGTGCCAGCAGCTCCCGGGGCCCAACCTACGAGCAGTACTTC. This gives the protein CASSSRGPTYEQYF.